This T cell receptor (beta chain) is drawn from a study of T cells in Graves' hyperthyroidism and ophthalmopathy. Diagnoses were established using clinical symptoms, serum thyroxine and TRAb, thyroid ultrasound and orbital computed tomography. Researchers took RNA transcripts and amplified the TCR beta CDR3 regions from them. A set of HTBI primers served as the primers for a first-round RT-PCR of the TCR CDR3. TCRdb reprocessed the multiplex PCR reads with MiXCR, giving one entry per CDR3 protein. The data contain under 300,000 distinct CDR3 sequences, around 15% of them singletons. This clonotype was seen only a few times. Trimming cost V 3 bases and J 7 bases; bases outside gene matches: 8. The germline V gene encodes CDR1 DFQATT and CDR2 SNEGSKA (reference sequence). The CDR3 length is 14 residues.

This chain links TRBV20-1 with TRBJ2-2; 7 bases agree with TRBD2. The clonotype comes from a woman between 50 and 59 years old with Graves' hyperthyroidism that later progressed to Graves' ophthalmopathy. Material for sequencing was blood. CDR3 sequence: CSASGRRAGGELFF. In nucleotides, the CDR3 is TGCAGTGCTAGCGGGAGGCGGGCGGGCGGGGAGCTGTTTTTT.